This T cell receptor (beta chain) was identified during a study of neurological immune-mediated disorders. With 10-nucleotide random UMIs included, cDNA was synthesized by 5'RACE. Every sequencing run produced over 200 million TCR-beta sequences, and the sequences from any one run covered 15-18 subjects. MiXCR, run by TCRdb on the 5' RACE reads, gives a single entry per CDR3 protein. The sample consists of tens of thousands of distinct CDR3 sequences, around 3.5% of them appearing once. This clonotype was picked up many times. Its antigen is still unknown. The study's findings and limits: The phylogenetic placement of 18 of 34 multiple sclerosis patients' repertoires in one related-CDR3 cluster constitutes a possible signature. HTLV-1-associated myelopathy had the most TCR clonal expansion, and multiple sclerosis had the least, less than healthy controls.

Germline V gene data show CDR1 as DFQATT and CDR2 as SNEGSKA (reference sequence). The CDR3 contains 14 residues. Trimming took 8 bases from V and 7 from J; bases not matched to a gene: 15. The sequencing input was PBMCs. This sequence joins TRBV20-1 and TRBJ2-7; 9 bases agree with TRBD2. The receptor's source is a woman aged 25 to 39 with multiple sclerosis. The CDR3 sequence is CSTRREGHVREQYF. CDR3 bases: TGCAGTACACGGCGGGAGGGCCACGTGCGGGAGCAGTACTTC.